A single T cell receptor beta chain is shown here with its context. What it binds is unknown. The CDR3 runs 13 residues. The V gene's germline CDR1 is MDHEN and CDR2 SYDVKM. Trimming removed 5 bases from V and 5 bases from J, with 10 bases in between. These data are taken from a study of regulatory T cells. Whole-study findings and limits: Regulatory T cells showed the strongest V-J pair restriction and V/J gene skewing among patient repertoires. Hydrophobic residues at CDR3 positions 6 and 7 were enriched in conventional CD4+ T cells of CD3G-deficient patients.

Primers: 52 TRBV forward and 13 TRBJ reverse. Generated by immunoSEQ multiplex PCR, the TCRdb table keeps only in-frame clones and is missing some. The repertoire has over 25,000 clones, over 90% of them found once; the top ten carry about 1%. All CD3G-deficient patients showed autoimmunity, more severe in two. Patients aged 2 to 39 years had fewer naive T cells. Regulatory (CD25-high CD127-low) and conventional (CD25-low CD127-high) CD4+ T cells were sorted separately. The J gene is TRBJ2-1, the V gene TRBV28, with D possibly matching TRBD2 (5 bases). The receptor was derived from a child under 10 years old with CD3G deficiency. The source material was conventional CD4+ T cells sorted from blood. The CDR3: CASSGGLNNEQFF. The CDR3 coding sequence is TGTGCCAGCAGTGGAGGACTGAACAATGAGCAGTTCTTC.